Detailed here is one T cell receptor beta chain. Its matching antigen is unknown. Clones were read by immunoSEQ multiplex PCR, and TCRdb kept only the in-frame ones, dropping some. The top ten hold 1.6% of the sample, which has roughly 80,000 clones, more than 85% seen once. The data are from a study of Tregs in tolerant kidney transplant recipients. Regarding the study as a whole: Validation in larger populations is needed because few patients were studied. For some patients, primers changed over time, blocking nucleotide-level comparison.

J was trimmed by 5 bases and V by 4 bases; bases with no gene match: 10. The germline CDR1 and CDR2 sequences are SGHRS and YFSETQ. This CDR3 region has 16 residues. Mixed chimerism was transient after nonmyeloablative marrow transplants from related graft donors. The material was CD4+ T cells from blood (PBMCs), obtained 24 months after the transplant. The V gene is TRBV5-1, the J gene TRBJ2-5; TRBD1 agrees at 11 bases. The TCR comes from a human patient who received a combined kidney and bone marrow transplant. Some T cells may be transferred from the graft donor. The CDR3 sequence is CASSPNGQGAGETQYF. The DNA of the CDR3 is TGCGCCAGCAGCCCAAACGGACAGGGGGCTGGGGAGACCCAGTACTTC.